This T cell receptor (beta chain) originates from a study of shared clonotypes between healthy human individuals. CD45RO-negative CD8 cells positively selected for CCR7 made up the naive population, which excluded terminally differentiated effector memory CD45RA+ cells. Germline loops: CDR1 SGHRS, CDR2 YFSETQ. CDR3 length: 14 amino acids. V lost 5 bases and J lost 3; bases outside the gene matches: 8. Sequenced by immunoSEQ multiplex PCR; TCRdb stores in-frame clones only, minus some. Of 800,000 or so clones listed, 90% to 98% are singletons. This chain links TRBV5-1 with TRBJ2-7; TRBD2 matches 7 bases. Input material: naive CD8+ T cells sorted from blood. The source of this sequence is a man aged 30 to 39 in good health. CDR3 DNA sequence: TGCGCCAGCAGGGAGAGCGGGACCCTCTACGAGCAGTACTTC. It is translated as CASRESGTLYEQYF.